This TCR beta chain was sequenced in a study of T cell responses to AZD1222 COVID-19 vaccine. Study conclusions and caveats: Donors were chiefly white British, with a greater number of females, and clonal diversity was perhaps underestimated. Only 5 or 6 individuals given AZD1222 were seropositive at baseline. Epitopes outside B.1.351 and B.1.1.7 mutated regions reportedly drew nearly half of spike TCRs.

As for this clone: The antigen remains unidentified.

Clones were read by immunoSEQ multiplex PCR, and TCRdb kept only the in-frame ones, dropping some. The table includes 180,000 or so clones, nearly 95% detected once. The source material was peripheral blood, sampled 28 days after the second AZD1222 dose. The source is an adult who received the AZD1222 COVID-19 vaccine.

CDR3 residues: CASSLDVNYGYTF. DNA for the CDR3: TGTGCCAGCAGCTTAGACGTAAACTATGGCTACACCTTC. The V call is TRBV7-9, the J call TRBJ1-2; D unresolved. The CDR3 has 13 amino acids. V dropped 1 base and J dropped 2 bases, with 5 bases sitting between them. Germline V gives CDR1 SEHNR, CDR2 FQNEAQ (reference sequence).